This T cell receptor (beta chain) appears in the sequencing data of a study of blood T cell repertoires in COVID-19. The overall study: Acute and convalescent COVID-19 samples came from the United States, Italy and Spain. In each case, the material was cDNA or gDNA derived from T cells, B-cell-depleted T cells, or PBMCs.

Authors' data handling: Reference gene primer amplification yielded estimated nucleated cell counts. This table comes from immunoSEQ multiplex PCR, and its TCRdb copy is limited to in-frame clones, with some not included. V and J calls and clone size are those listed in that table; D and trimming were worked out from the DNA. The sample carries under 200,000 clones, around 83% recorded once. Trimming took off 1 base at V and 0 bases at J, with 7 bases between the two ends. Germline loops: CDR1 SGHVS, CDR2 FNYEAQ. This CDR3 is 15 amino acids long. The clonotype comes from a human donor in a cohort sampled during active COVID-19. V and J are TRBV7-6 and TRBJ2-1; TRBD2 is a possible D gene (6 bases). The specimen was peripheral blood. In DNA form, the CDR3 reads TGTGCCAGCAGCTTAGTGGGACTCTCCTACAATGAGCAGTTCTTC. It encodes CASSLVGLSYNEQFF.